This T cell receptor (beta chain) was documented in a study of metastatic and nonmetastatic thyroid tumors. Study-level background: Repertoire data that came from the blood and tumor or nodule tissue of malignant and benign thyroid patients were compared.

A few counts support this clone. Its target is not known. Study-level points and caveats: A significant increase in TCR beta diversity was reportedly seen in malignant thyroid tumors relative to benign nodules, in blood and tumor.

The authors' processing: Researchers built a distant-metastasis classifier for papillary thyroid cancer that drew on CDR3 differences across clinicopathological groups. TCRdb re-called clones from the PCR reads using MiXCR. None of the V and J calls come from the authors' own analysis; TCRdb made them. The table includes 21,000 or so clones, under 25% detected once. Treatment of any kind had been given to no patient before thyroid surgery. The CDR3 runs 14 residues. Looked up from germline, CDR1 is MNHEY and CDR2 is SVGEGT. The ends were cut back, 6 bases at V and 3 bases at J, with 12 bases in the middle.

The sample was tumor tissue. The chain combines TRBV6-2 or TRBV6-3 with TRBJ1-3; D call uncertain. This receptor was taken from a female donor with papillary thyroid cancer or a benign thyroid nodule (not recorded which). Some clones in this sample may be carry-over from other donors' samples. In nucleotides, the CDR3 is TGTGCCAGCAGCCCACCGGAAATTGGAAACACCATATATTTT. As protein: CASSPPEIGNTIYF.